This TCR beta chain is drawn from a study of CD8 T cells in ankylosing spondylitis. Whole-study results and caveats: A TCR beta motif made of eight highly homologous variants seemed typical of ankylosing spondylitis blood. The clones that were linked to disease were reported to be significantly enriched in matched synovial fluid samples from ankylosing spondylitis patients. Those disease-linked clones were CD8+; they were also relatively rare in peripheral blood.

This clonotype was detected ten times or more. The antigen is undetermined. The germline V gene encodes CDR1 SGHRS and CDR2 YFSETQ. This CDR3 comprises 15 residues. The junction had 7 bases not matched to a gene; V was cut back by 4 bases and J by 4 bases. TCRdb re-called the 5' RACE reads through MiXCR, storing one row per CDR3 protein. The data show fewer than 80,000 distinct CDR3 sequences, over 4% seen once. This TCR was sampled from a male donor with ankylosing spondylitis or in good health (not recorded which). The specimen was blood, either unsorted or a sorted T cell fraction (not recorded which). The rearrangement uses TRBV5-1 and TRBJ2-1; 8 bases agree with TRBD1. Here the CDR3 reads CASSPPGQDYNEQFF. The CDR3 DNA sequence: TGCGCCAGCAGCCCTCCGGGACAGGATTACAATGAGCAGTTCTTC.